The text below deals with one T cell receptor (beta chain). Its target is unknown. The CDR3 contains 14 residues. V gave up 5 bases and J gave up 6 bases; unmatched junction bases: 2. CDR1 and CDR2 (germline): MNHNS, SASEGT. The sample belongs to a study of cytomegalovirus exposure and HLA in healthy donors. Study as a whole: The roughly 130 validation repertoires used the same platform as the approximately 620 first-cohort repertoires (as reported by a later analysis).

General study points: Subsequent analysis of the 120 or so validation repertoires found a tendency for first-cohort TCR clusters to co-occur. Around 160 TCR beta chains were listed as cytomegalovirus-associated.

Only in-frame clones appear in the TCRdb table, and some are missing; sequencing was by immunoSEQ multiplex PCR. Of some 170,000 clones listed, about 86% are singletons. The chain links TRBV6-1 to TRBJ2-2, with 11 bases identical to TRBD1. Sequencing input: PBMCs. This receptor was taken from a woman aged 25 to 39 in good health and CMV-seronegative. CDR3 region: CASSRDRGAGELFF. CDR3 coding DNA: TGTGCCAGCAGTCGGGACAGGGGGGCCGGGGAGCTGTTTTTT.